The clone carrying this T cell receptor beta chain was seen at least ten times. RNA transcripts yielded amplified TCR beta CDR3 regions. The HTBI primer set was used in a first-round RT-PCR of the TCR CDR3. TCRdb ran MiXCR on the multiplex PCR reads and lists one entry per CDR3 protein. Found here are around 200,000 distinct CDR3 sequences, about a sixth of them singletons; the top ten hold about 31%. The sample is drawn from a study of T cells in Graves' hyperthyroidism and ophthalmopathy. The CDR3 has 13 residues. The germline V gene encodes CDR1 SGHRS and CDR2 YFSETQ. V gave up 0 bases and J gave up 5 bases, with 9 bases separating them.

This clonotype originated in a woman in her forties or fifties with Graves' hyperthyroidism. The chain employs TRBV5-1 and TRBJ2-7; no clear D. Sample: blood. For the CDR3, the DNA is TGCGCCAGCAGCTTGGCAGCGTCCCACGAGCAGTACTTC. It codes for CASSLAASHEQYF. The full variable domain, in which reference TRBV5-1 and TRBJ2-7 provide the parts outside the CDR3, is KAGVTQTPRYLIKTRGQQVTLSCSPISGHRSVSWYQQTPGQGLQFLFEYFSETQRNKGNFPGRFSGRQFSNSRSEMNVSTLELGDSALYLCASSLAASHEQYFGPGTRLTVT.